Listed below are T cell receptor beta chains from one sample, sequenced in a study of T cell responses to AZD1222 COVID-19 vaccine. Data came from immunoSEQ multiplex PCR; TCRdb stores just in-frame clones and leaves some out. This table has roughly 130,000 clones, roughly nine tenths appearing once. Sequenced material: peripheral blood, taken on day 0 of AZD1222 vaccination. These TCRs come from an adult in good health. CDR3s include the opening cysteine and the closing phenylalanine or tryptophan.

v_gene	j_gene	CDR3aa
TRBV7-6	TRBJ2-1	CASSSGLPYNEQFF
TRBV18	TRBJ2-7	CASSQGQAPIYEQYF
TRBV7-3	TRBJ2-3	CASSLAGGPEDTQYF
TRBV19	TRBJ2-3	CASSIWGSTDTQYF
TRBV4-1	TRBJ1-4	CASTPRGGGNEKLFF
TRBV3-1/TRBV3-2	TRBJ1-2	CASSLSEGYGYTF
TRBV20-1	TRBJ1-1	CSANEVNTEAFF
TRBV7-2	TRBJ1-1	CASSLGGPEAFF
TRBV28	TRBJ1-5	CASRPAGAGPNQPQHF
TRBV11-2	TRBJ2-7	CASSVSTNYEQYF
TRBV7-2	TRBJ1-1	CASSLVRTKNTEAFF
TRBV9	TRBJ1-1	CASSVELGLNTEAFF
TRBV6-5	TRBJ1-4	CASRERPNEKLFF
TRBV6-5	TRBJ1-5	CASSSGQGGQPQHF
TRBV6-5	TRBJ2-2	CASSWGLAAPAGELFF
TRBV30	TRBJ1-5	CAWTKGQGSNQPQHF